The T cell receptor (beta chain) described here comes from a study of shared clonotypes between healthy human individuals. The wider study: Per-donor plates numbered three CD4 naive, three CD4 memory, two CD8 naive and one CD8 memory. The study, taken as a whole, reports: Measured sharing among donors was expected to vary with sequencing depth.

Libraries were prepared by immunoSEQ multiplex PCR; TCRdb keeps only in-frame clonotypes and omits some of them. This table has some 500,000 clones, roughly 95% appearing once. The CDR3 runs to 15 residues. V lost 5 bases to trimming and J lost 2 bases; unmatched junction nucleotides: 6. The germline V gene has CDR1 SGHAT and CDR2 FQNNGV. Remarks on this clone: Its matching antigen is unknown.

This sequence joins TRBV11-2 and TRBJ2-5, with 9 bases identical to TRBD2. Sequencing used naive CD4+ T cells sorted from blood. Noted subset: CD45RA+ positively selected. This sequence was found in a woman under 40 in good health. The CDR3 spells CASSKGLAVQETQYF. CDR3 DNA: TGTGCCAGCAGCAAGGGACTAGCAGTTCAAGAGACCCAGTACTTC.